This T cell receptor (beta chain) is drawn from a study of T cells in Graves' hyperthyroidism and ophthalmopathy. Points from the study as a whole: The blood repertoire included most of the expanded thyroid clonotypes above 0.001.

The CDR3 regions of TCR beta were amplified from RNA transcripts. A set of HTBI primers served as the primers for a first-round RT-PCR of the TCR CDR3. Each CDR3 protein is one row after TCRdb ran MiXCR on the multiplex PCR reads. This repertoire shows roughly 630,000 distinct CDR3 sequences, less than 20% found once; its top ten account for around 6.6%. Uncontrolled infection, other autoimmune disease, pregnancy and lactation each barred patients from inclusion. This clonotype came up many times. Its specificity is unknown. The CDR3 is 14 residues long. Trimming stripped 3 bases from V and 4 bases from J, with 12 bases between. The V gene's germline CDR1 is SNHLY and CDR2 FYNNEI.

This clonotype was obtained from a woman in her 30s with Graves' hyperthyroidism. The sequenced sample was blood. The V and J genes are TRBV2 and TRBJ1-2; tentatively, D is TRBD1 (5 bases). The CDR3 loop is CASSDQGSFYGYTF. In DNA form, the CDR3 reads TGTGCCAGCAGTGATCAGGGTTCTTTCTATGGCTACACCTTC.